Following are 2 T cell receptor beta chains from one sample sequenced in a study of STAT5B mutations in CD4+ large granular lymphocyte leukemia. Some clones are missing from TCRdb's copy, which holds only in-frame ones; the method was immunoSEQ multiplex PCR. The data show about 32,000 clones, approximately 91% seen once. Sequences were obtained from CD4+ T cells from blood buffy coats. The receptors derive from a human donor in good health.

V is TRBV6-1 and J is TRBJ1-1; the D is unclear. Germline-derived CDR1 and CDR2 are MNHNS and SASEGT. Trimming left V 4 bases short and J 2 bases short, with 14 bases between. This CDR3 spans 15 amino acids. In DNA, the CDR3 is TGTGCCAGCAGTGGCTACAGAAGACAAAACACTGAAGCTTTCTTT. Protein product: CASSGYRRQNTEAFF.

The CDR3 here is CASSEAKDGGERGTGELFF. The CDR3 DNA reads TGTGCCAGCAGTGAAGCAAAGGATGGAGGGGAAAGGGGTACCGGGGAGCTGTTTTTT. J is TRBJ2-2 and V is TRBV2; D is possibly TRBD2 (6 bases). This CDR3 region has 19 residues. Germline V CDR1 and CDR2: SNHLY, FYNNEI. Trimming cost V 0 bases and J 5 bases, with 22 bases left between them.